This is a list of T cell receptor beta chains from one sample in a study of T cells after yellow fever vaccination. TCRdb processed the 5' RACE reads anew with MiXCR; each CDR3 protein has one entry. This sample has approximately 260,000 distinct CDR3 sequences, with roughly 5.6% found just once. The specimen was CD4+ T cells sorted from PBMCs, collected on the day of the yellow fever booster vaccination. The receptors stem from a man aged 18-30 years who received the YFV17D yellow fever vaccine. CDR3s include the opening cysteine and the closing phenylalanine or tryptophan. Fields, in order: D gene, V gene, clone size, J gene, CDR3 DNA, CDR3 protein. The D gene is left open where the match is weak. Not every row has a clone size; where given, it reads once, few, many or a size class.

D gene: -
V gene: TRBV6-5
clone size: many
J gene: TRBJ2-3
CDR3 DNA: TGTGCCAGCAGTTACACAAGCGGAACTAGCACAGATACGCAGTATTTT
CDR3 protein: CASSYTSGTSTDTQYF

D gene: TRBD2
V gene: TRBV3-1
clone size: many
J gene: TRBJ2-2
CDR3 DNA: TGTGCCAGCAGCCGGCCTATTCTAGCGGGGGTCACCGGGGAGCTGTTTTTT
CDR3 protein: CASSRPILAGVTGELFF

D gene: TRBD1
V gene: TRBV5-6
clone size: -
J gene: TRBJ1-1
CDR3 DNA: TGTGCCAGCATCTACCGGTCCGGGACAGTCGGCACTGAAGCTTTCTTT
CDR3 protein: CASIYRSGTVGTEAFF

D gene: -
V gene: TRBV4-3
clone size: many
J gene: TRBJ2-6
CDR3 DNA: TGCGCCAGCAGCCCCTACGGGTCACCCTACTCTGGGGCCAACGTCCTGACTTTC
CDR3 protein: CASSPYGSPYSGANVLTF

D gene: TRBD1
V gene: TRBV10-3
clone size: -
J gene: TRBJ1-4
CDR3 DNA: TGTGCCATCAGTGAGAACGACAGGGAAAATGAAAAACTGTTTTTT
CDR3 protein: CAISENDRENEKLFF

D gene: -
V gene: TRBV20-1
clone size: -
J gene: TRBJ1-5
CDR3 DNA: TGCAGTGTAACACCGGGGGTCAATCAGCCCCAGCATTTT
CDR3 protein: CSVTPGVNQPQHF

D gene: TRBD1
V gene: TRBV28
clone size: few
J gene: TRBJ1-5
CDR3 DNA: TGTGCCAGCAGTTGGAGACAGGGTGAAAGCAATCAGCCCCAGCATTTT
CDR3 protein: CASSWRQGESNQPQHF

D gene: TRBD2
V gene: TRBV7-6
clone size: many
J gene: TRBJ2-5
CDR3 DNA: TGTGCCAGCAGCCGCGGGGGGGCCCTGGAGACCCAGTACTTC
CDR3 protein: CASSRGGALETQYF

D gene: -
V gene: TRBV5-1
clone size: -
J gene: TRBJ2-7
CDR3 DNA: TGCGCCAGCACCCTGGGCCCCCCTGTCTACGAGCAGTACTTC
CDR3 protein: CASTLGPPVYEQYF

D gene: -
V gene: TRBV6-6
clone size: few
J gene: TRBJ2-3
CDR3 DNA: TGTGCCAGCAGTTATACCCCAGGGAACACAGATACGCAGTATTTT
CDR3 protein: CASSYTPGNTDTQYF

D gene: TRBD2
V gene: TRBV4-2
clone size: few
J gene: TRBJ2-1
CDR3 DNA: TGTGCCAGCAGCCGAGTAGCGGGGGGGCCCGACAATGAGCAGTTCTTC
CDR3 protein: CASSRVAGGPDNEQFF

D gene: TRBD1
V gene: TRBV14
clone size: few
J gene: TRBJ1-3
CDR3 DNA: TGTGCCAGCAGCCGCCTACCGACAGGGACTGGAAACACCATATATTTT
CDR3 protein: CASSRLPTGTGNTIYF

D gene: -
V gene: TRBV5-1
clone size: few
J gene: TRBJ1-6
CDR3 DNA: TGCGCCAGCAGCTTGAATGGGCCACCCAGTTCACCCCTCCACTTT
CDR3 protein: CASSLNGPPSSPLHF

D gene: -
V gene: TRBV7-2
clone size: many
J gene: TRBJ1-1
CDR3 DNA: TGTGCCAGCAGCTCAGACGGCAACACTGAAGCTTTCTTT
CDR3 protein: CASSSDGNTEAFF

D gene: -
V gene: TRBV9
clone size: few
J gene: TRBJ1-3
CDR3 DNA: TGTGCCAGCAGCGCCGACGGCTCTGGAAACACCATATATTTT
CDR3 protein: CASSADGSGNTIYF

D gene: -
V gene: TRBV12-3/TRBV12-4
clone size: few
J gene: TRBJ1-1
CDR3 DNA: TGTGCCAGCCATACGGCAGATGGAGTTGAAGCTTTCTTT
CDR3 protein: CASHTADGVEAFF

D gene: -
V gene: TRBV5-1
clone size: -
J gene: TRBJ2-5
CDR3 DNA: TGCGCCAGCAGCTTGGCTGGGCCCGAAGAGACCCAGTACTTC
CDR3 protein: CASSLAGPEETQYF

D gene: -
V gene: TRBV10-1
clone size: many
J gene: TRBJ2-7
CDR3 DNA: TGCGCCAGCAGTGAGTCGGGGTACGAGCAGTACTTC
CDR3 protein: CASSESGYEQYF

D gene: -
V gene: TRBV4-1
clone size: few
J gene: TRBJ1-2
CDR3 DNA: TGCGCCAGCAGCCAAGTCGGGGCGCGTGGCTACACCTTC
CDR3 protein: CASSQVGARGYTF

D gene: TRBD2
V gene: TRBV9
clone size: few
J gene: TRBJ2-1
CDR3 DNA: TGTGCCAGCAGCTTCAAGCTGGTAGCGGGGGGGCTCAATGAGCAGTTCTTC
CDR3 protein: CASSFKLVAGGLNEQFF

D gene: -
V gene: TRBV6-2/TRBV6-3
clone size: -
J gene: TRBJ2-6
CDR3 DNA: TGTGCCAGCATGTCGGGGGGCAGTGGGGCCAACGTCCTGACTTTC
CDR3 protein: CASMSGGSGANVLTF

D gene: -
V gene: TRBV15
clone size: -
J gene: TRBJ2-7
CDR3 DNA: TGTGCCACCAGCAGAGATCAGAGGACCCCCCGGGAGCAGTACTTC
CDR3 protein: CATSRDQRTPREQYF

D gene: -
V gene: TRBV3-1
clone size: -
J gene: TRBJ1-5
CDR3 DNA: -
CDR3 protein: CASSQDFLAVGQPQHF

D gene: -
V gene: TRBV6-5
clone size: few
J gene: TRBJ1-4
CDR3 DNA: TGTGCCAGCAGTACGACAGGCCTAAATGAAAAACTGTTTTTT
CDR3 protein: CASSTTGLNEKLFF

D gene: TRBD2
V gene: TRBV10-3
clone size: many
J gene: TRBJ2-1
CDR3 DNA: TGTGCCATCAGTGGCCCGGGGGGTGAGCAGTTCTTC
CDR3 protein: CAISGPGGEQFF

D gene: TRBD1
V gene: TRBV20-1
clone size: few
J gene: TRBJ1-3
CDR3 DNA: TGCAGTGCGTCAGAGGGGACAGTCGGAAACACCATATATTTT
CDR3 protein: CSASEGTVGNTIYF

D gene: TRBD1
V gene: TRBV12-3/TRBV12-4
clone size: -
J gene: TRBJ1-2
CDR3 DNA: TGTGCCAGCAGTTTGGGACAGGGCCATGGCTACACCTTC
CDR3 protein: CASSLGQGHGYTF

D gene: -
V gene: TRBV3-1
clone size: few
J gene: TRBJ1-5
CDR3 DNA: TGTGCCAGCAGCCAAGGGACCGTTAGCAATCAGCCCCAGCATTTT
CDR3 protein: CASSQGTVSNQPQHF

D gene: TRBD2
V gene: TRBV5-8
clone size: many
J gene: TRBJ2-7
CDR3 DNA: TGTGCCAGCAGCTCGGGACTAGCGATGGGAGAGCAGTACTTC
CDR3 protein: CASSSGLAMGEQYF

D gene: -
V gene: TRBV5-1
clone size: many
J gene: TRBJ2-5
CDR3 DNA: TGCGCCAGCAGGGGGCTAACGGGGCAAGAGACCCAGTACTTC
CDR3 protein: CASRGLTGQETQYF

D gene: -
V gene: TRBV7-2
clone size: many
J gene: TRBJ2-1
CDR3 DNA: TGTGCCAGCAGCCCCCCGGGTCGCTCCTACAATGAGCAGTTCTTC
CDR3 protein: CASSPPGRSYNEQFF

D gene: -
V gene: TRBV2
clone size: -
J gene: TRBJ2-7
CDR3 DNA: TGTGCCAGCCGGAACTTTGACAGTAGGAACGAGCAGTACTTC
CDR3 protein: CASRNFDSRNEQYF

D gene: -
V gene: TRBV6-5
clone size: few
J gene: TRBJ1-1
CDR3 DNA: TGTGCCAGCAGTTGGGGATCTGAAGCTTTCTTT
CDR3 protein: CASSWGSEAFF

D gene: -
V gene: TRBV12-3/TRBV12-4
clone size: -
J gene: TRBJ2-7
CDR3 DNA: TGTGCCAGCAGTTTAGTGAAGGGGTCCGGGACTTACTCCTACGAGCAGTACTTC
CDR3 protein: CASSLVKGSGTYSYEQYF

D gene: -
V gene: TRBV3-1
clone size: many
J gene: TRBJ1-1
CDR3 DNA: TGTGCCAGCAGCCAACCCGGGGGGGACACTGAAGCTTTCTTT
CDR3 protein: CASSQPGGDTEAFF

D gene: -
V gene: TRBV7-2
clone size: many
J gene: TRBJ2-5
CDR3 DNA: TGTGCCAGCAGCTTAGTAGGACAAAGTGAAGAGACCCAGTACTTC
CDR3 protein: CASSLVGQSEETQYF

D gene: -
V gene: TRBV6-2/TRBV6-3
clone size: -
J gene: TRBJ1-2
CDR3 DNA: TGTGCCAGCAGTTGGGCCTATGGCTACACCTTC
CDR3 protein: CASSWAYGYTF

D gene: -
V gene: TRBV10-2
clone size: few
J gene: TRBJ1-1
CDR3 DNA: TGCGCCAGCAGGGAGCAGGGACGAACTGAAGCTTTCTTT
CDR3 protein: CASREQGRTEAFF

D gene: -
V gene: TRBV6-6
clone size: many
J gene: TRBJ1-1
CDR3 DNA: TGTGCCAGCAGAGTCAGCTCTGTGAACACTGAAGCTTTCTTT
CDR3 protein: CASRVSSVNTEAFF

D gene: -
V gene: TRBV5-1
clone size: -
J gene: TRBJ1-2
CDR3 DNA: TGCGCCAGCAGCGCCGCCCTGGGACCCTATGGCTACACCTTC
CDR3 protein: CASSAALGPYGYTF

D gene: TRBD1
V gene: TRBV14
clone size: -
J gene: TRBJ2-1
CDR3 DNA: TGTGCCAGCAGCTACAGGGGGAATGAGCAGTTCTTC
CDR3 protein: CASSYRGNEQFF

D gene: TRBD2
V gene: TRBV27
clone size: many
J gene: TRBJ2-1
CDR3 DNA: TGTGCCAGCCTCTTTGTAGCGGGGGCCTACAATGAGCAGTTCTTC
CDR3 protein: CASLFVAGAYNEQFF

D gene: -
V gene: TRBV3-1
clone size: few
J gene: TRBJ2-3
CDR3 DNA: TGTGCCAGCAGCTCTAGGGCCACGACAGGCACAGATACGCAGTATTTT
CDR3 protein: CASSSRATTGTDTQYF

D gene: -
V gene: TRBV2
clone size: -
J gene: TRBJ1-1
CDR3 DNA: TGTGCCAGCAGTGGTGGCAGGTCGGGTAGTAATGAAGCTTTCTTT
CDR3 protein: CASSGGRSGSNEAFF

D gene: -
V gene: TRBV5-4
clone size: -
J gene: TRBJ1-1
CDR3 DNA: TGTGCCAGCAGCCCTTCCCCGGGCAGGGGCCATGAAGCTTTCTTT
CDR3 protein: CASSPSPGRGHEAFF

D gene: -
V gene: TRBV7-2
clone size: few
J gene: TRBJ1-5
CDR3 DNA: TGTGCCAGCAGCTTAAGGGTTCAGGAACAGCCCCAGCATTTT
CDR3 protein: CASSLRVQEQPQHF